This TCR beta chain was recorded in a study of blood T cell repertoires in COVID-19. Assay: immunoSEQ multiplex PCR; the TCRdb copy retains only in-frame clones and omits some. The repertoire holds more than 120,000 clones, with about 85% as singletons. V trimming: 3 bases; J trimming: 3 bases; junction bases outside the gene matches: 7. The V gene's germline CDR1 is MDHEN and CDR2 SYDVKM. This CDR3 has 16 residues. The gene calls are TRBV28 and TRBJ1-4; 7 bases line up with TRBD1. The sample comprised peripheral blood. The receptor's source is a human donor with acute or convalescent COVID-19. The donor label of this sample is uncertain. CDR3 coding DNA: TGTGCCAGCAGTTTGCCTCCGGGACAGTCTAATGAAAAACTGTTTTTT. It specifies CASSLPPGQSNEKLFF.